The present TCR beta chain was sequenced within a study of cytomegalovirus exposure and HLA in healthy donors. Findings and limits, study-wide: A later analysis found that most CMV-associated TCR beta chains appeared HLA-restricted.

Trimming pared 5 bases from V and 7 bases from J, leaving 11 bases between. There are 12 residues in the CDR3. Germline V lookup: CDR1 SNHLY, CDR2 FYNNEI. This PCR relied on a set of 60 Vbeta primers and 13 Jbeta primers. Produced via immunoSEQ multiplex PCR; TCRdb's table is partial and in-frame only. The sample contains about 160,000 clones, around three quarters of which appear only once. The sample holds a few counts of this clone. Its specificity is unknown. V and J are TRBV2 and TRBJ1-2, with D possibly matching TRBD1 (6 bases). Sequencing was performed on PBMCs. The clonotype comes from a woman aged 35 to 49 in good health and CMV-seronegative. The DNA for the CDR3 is TGTGCCAGCAGTCGGCCAGGGGTTGGCTACACCTTC. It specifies CASSRPGVGYTF.